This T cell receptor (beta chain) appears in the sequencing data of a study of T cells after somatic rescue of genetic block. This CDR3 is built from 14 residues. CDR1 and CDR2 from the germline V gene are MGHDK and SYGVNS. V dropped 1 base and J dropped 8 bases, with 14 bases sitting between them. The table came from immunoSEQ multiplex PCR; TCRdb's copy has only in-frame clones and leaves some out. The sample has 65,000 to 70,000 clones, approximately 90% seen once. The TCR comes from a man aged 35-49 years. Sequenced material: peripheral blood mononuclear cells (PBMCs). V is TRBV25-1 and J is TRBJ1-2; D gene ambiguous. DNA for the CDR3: TGTGCCAGCAGTGAATTAGGGCAGAAATCCGGCTACACCTTC. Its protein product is CASSELGQKSGYTF.